A selection of T cell receptor beta chains follows, all from one sample in a study of cytomegalovirus exposure and HLA in healthy donors. The protocol was immunoSEQ multiplex PCR, while the TCRdb copy is restricted to in-frame clones and leaves out a portion. In the table there are approximately 100,000 clones, approximately 81% of which are singletons. Sequenced: PBMCs. All receptors derive from a female donor in good health and CMV-seropositive. Each CDR3 is given without its conserved first and last residue.

v_call: TRBV5-1
j_call: TRBJ1-2
cdr3_length: 12
cdr3_aa: ASSFEGDNYGYT

v_call: TRBV2
j_call: TRBJ2-5
cdr3_length: 12
cdr3_aa: ATLGAGPVETQY

v_call: TRBV7-2
j_call: TRBJ2-1
cdr3_length: 14
cdr3_aa: ASSSPWDQGHNEQF

v_call: TRBV27
j_call: TRBJ2-5
cdr3_length: 15
cdr3_aa: ASSLGPFAGVRETQY

v_call: TRBV12-5
j_call: TRBJ2-7
cdr3_length: 14
cdr3_aa: ASGLAGTSGSYEQY

v_call: TRBV11-3
j_call: TRBJ1-6
cdr3_length: 12
cdr3_aa: ASSLGQGDSPLH

v_call: TRBV13
j_call: TRBJ2-3
cdr3_length: 13
cdr3_aa: ASTPLEENTDTQY

v_call: TRBV7-9
j_call: TRBJ2-1
cdr3_length: 11
cdr3_aa: ASSLGSNNEQF

v_call: TRBV6-5
j_call: TRBJ2-2
cdr3_length: 13
cdr3_aa: ASRGSGEGTGELF

v_call: TRBV5-1
j_call: TRBJ2-5
cdr3_length: 12
cdr3_aa: ASSWRDSQETQY

v_call: TRBV5-6
j_call: TRBJ2-7
cdr3_length: 12
cdr3_aa: ASSLGEGSYKQY

v_call: TRBV29-1
j_call: TRBJ2-1
cdr3_length: 9
cdr3_aa: SAGTRDEQF

v_call: TRBV4-1
j_call: TRBJ1-4
cdr3_length: 14
cdr3_aa: ASSLHSGTGTEKLF

v_call: TRBV5-1
j_call: TRBJ2-3
cdr3_length: 13
cdr3_aa: ASSLAGASTDTQY

v_call: TRBV5-1
j_call: TRBJ2-7
cdr3_length: 13
cdr3_aa: ASSRETSGSYEQY

v_call: TRBV4-3
j_call: TRBJ1-1
cdr3_length: 13
cdr3_aa: ASSQDGRVTSEAF

v_call: TRBV19
j_call: TRBJ1-5
cdr3_length: 12
cdr3_aa: ASSMAGGGSTQH

v_call: TRBV20-1
j_call: TRBJ2-3
cdr3_length: 9
cdr3_aa: KTSKTDTQY

v_call: TRBV5-6
j_call: TRBJ2-4
cdr3_length: 13
cdr3_aa: ASSFWGVSKNIQY

v_call: TRBV6-5
j_call: TRBJ1-3
cdr3_length: 13
cdr3_aa: ASSYSASSGNTIY